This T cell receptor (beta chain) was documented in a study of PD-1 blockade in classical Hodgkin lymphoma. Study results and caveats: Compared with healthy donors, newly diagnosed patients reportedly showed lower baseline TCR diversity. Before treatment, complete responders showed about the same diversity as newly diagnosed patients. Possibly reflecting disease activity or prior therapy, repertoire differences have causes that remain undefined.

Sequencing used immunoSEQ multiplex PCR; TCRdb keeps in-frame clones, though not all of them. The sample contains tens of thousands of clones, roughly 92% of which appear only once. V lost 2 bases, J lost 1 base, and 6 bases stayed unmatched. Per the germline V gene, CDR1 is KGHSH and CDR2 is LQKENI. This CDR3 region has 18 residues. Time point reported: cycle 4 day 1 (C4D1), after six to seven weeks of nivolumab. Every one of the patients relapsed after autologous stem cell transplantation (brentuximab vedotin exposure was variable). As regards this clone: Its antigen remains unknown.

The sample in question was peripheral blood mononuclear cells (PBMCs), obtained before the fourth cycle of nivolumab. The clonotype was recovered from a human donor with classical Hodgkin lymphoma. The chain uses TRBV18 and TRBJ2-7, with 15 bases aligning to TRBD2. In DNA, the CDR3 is TGTGCCAGCTCACCAAGTCCGGGACTAGCGGGAGGTTCCTACGAGCAGTACTTC. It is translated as CASSPSPGLAGGSYEQYF.